The 25 T cell receptor beta chains listed next were all sequenced from one sample in a study of beta chain features in type 1 diabetes. Study conclusions and caveats: In all four CD4+ subsets, TCRB CDR3 length was significantly, moderately reduced in type 1 diabetes.

Every bit of the isolated RNA underwent reverse transcription, so sequencing read expressed TCRB transcripts. Some clones are missing from TCRdb's copy, which holds only in-frame ones; the method was immunoSEQ multiplex PCR. The profile shows approximately 26,000 clones, roughly two thirds of them singletons. These receptors have no known antigen. The specimen was Tregs from blood. The origin of the receptors is a woman younger than 45 with type 1 diabetes.

The genes are TRBV5-1 and TRBJ2-1, with 11 bases identical to TRBD2. CDR3 length: 16 residues. With V trimmed by 0 bases and J by 15 bases, 14 bases remained unmatched. The V gene's germline CDR1 is SGHRS and CDR2 YFSETQ. CDR3 sequence (DNA): TGCGCCAGCAGCTTGGAAGGTAGCGGGAGGGCACCCCCTGCGTTCTTC. Translating it yields CASSLEGSGRAPPAFF. The complete variable domain, with remaining parts taken from reference TRBV5-1 and TRBJ2-1, reads KAGVTQTPRYLIKTRGQQVTLSCSPISGHRSVSWYQQTPGQGLQFLFEYFSETQRNKGNFPGRFSGRQFSNSRSEMNVSTLELGDSALYLCASSLEGSGRAPPAFFGPGTRLTVL.

The rearrangement links TRBV28 to TRBJ2-7; the match to TRBD2 covers 10 bases. The CDR3 loop spans 18 amino acids. With V trimmed by 5 bases and J by 0 bases, 13 bases remained unmatched. Germline CDR1 is MDHEN and CDR2 is SYDVKM. Here the CDR3 reads CASSPLAGRPPYSYEQYF. CDR3 DNA: TGTGCCAGCAGTCCACTAGCGGGGAGGCCTCCCTACTCCTACGAGCAGTACTTC.

V and J are TRBV7-9 and TRBJ1-5; no clear D gene. V was pared by 3 bases and J by 9 bases, with 9 bases between. Germline CDR1 and CDR2: SEHNR and FQNEAQ (reference sequence). The CDR3 runs to 12 residues. DNA for the CDR3: TGTGCCAGCAGCTTCCCCCAAGCGCCCCAGCATTTT. Its translation is CASSFPQAPQHF.

V and J are TRBV5-1 and TRBJ1-1; D gene unclear. The CDR3 extends over 12 amino acids. Per the germline V gene, CDR1 is SGHRS and CDR2 is YFSETQ. V was pared by 3 bases and J by 5 bases, with 8 bases between. CDR3 DNA: TGCGCCAGCAGCTCACAGAGAACTGAAGCTTTCTTT. Protein sequence: CASSSQRTEAFF. Full variable domain (missing parts from reference TRBV5-1 and TRBJ1-1): KAGVTQTPRYLIKTRGQQVTLSCSPISGHRSVSWYQQTPGQGLQFLFEYFSETQRNKGNFPGRFSGRQFSNSRSEMNVSTLELGDSALYLCASSSQRTEAFFGQGTRLTVV.

The V gene is TRBV13, the J gene TRBJ2-1, with D uncertain. The germline CDR1 and CDR2 sequences are PRHDT and FYEKMQ (reference sequence). The V gene lost 1 base and the J gene lost 12 bases, with 10 bases spanning the gap. This CDR3 has 12 amino acids. CDR3 nucleotides: TGTGCCAGCAGCTTAGTTGAGAATAGGCAGTTCTTC. Translated, it gives CASSLVENRQFF.

The genes are TRBV2 and TRBJ1-4, with 7 bases matching TRBD1. The junction had 10 bases not matched to a gene; V was cut back by 4 bases and J by 8 bases. The CDR3 loop spans 15 amino acids. Germline V lookup: CDR1 SNHLY, CDR2 FYNNEI. The CDR3 DNA sequence: TGTGCCAGCAGTGGACAGGGCCAAACGTACGAAAAACTGTTTTTT. This sequence encodes CASSGQGQTYEKLFF.

This clone was detected a few times. V and J are TRBV5-1 and TRBJ1-4; 8 nucleotides line up with TRBD1. Losses at the gene ends were 0 bases for V and 5 bases for J; bases not matched to a gene: 3. Germline lookup yields CDR1 SGHRS and CDR2 YFSETQ. This CDR3 comprises 15 residues. The CDR3 region has the DNA TGCGCCAGCAGCTTGGTTGACAGGGGCAATGAAAAACTGTTTTTT. Protein sequence: CASSLVDRGNEKLFF. The entire variable domain, with the rest obtained from reference TRBV5-1 and TRBJ1-4, is as follows: KAGVTQTPRYLIKTRGQQVTLSCSPISGHRSVSWYQQTPGQGLQFLFEYFSETQRNKGNFPGRFSGRQFSNSRSEMNVSTLELGDSALYLCASSLVDRGNEKLFFGSGTQLSVL.

This chain joins TRBV19 and TRBJ2-7; D might be TRBD1 (6 bases). Looked up from germline, CDR1 is LNHDA and CDR2 is SQIVND (reference sequence). The V end was cut by 4 bases, the J end by 2 bases, with 15 bases between. The CDR3 is 15 residues long. The DNA of the CDR3 is TGTGCCAGTAGTACCTCCGGCAGGGGAACCTACGAGCAGTACTTC. Translated, it gives CASSTSGRGTYEQYF.

This chain connects TRBV11-2 to TRBJ2-1, with a tentative D call TRBD1 (5 bases). Trimming left V 5 bases short and J 6 bases short, with 17 bases between. The CDR3 runs to 15 residues. CDR1 is SGHAT, CDR2 FQNNGV, per germline. The CDR3 DNA is TGTGCCAGCAGCCTTGCAGGGCATGGGTTCAATGAGCAGTTCTTC. It codes for CASSLAGHGFNEQFF.

The chain carries TRBV2 and TRBJ2-1, with 7 positions matching TRBD2. The CDR3 covers 11 residues. CDR1 and CDR2 from the germline V gene are SNHLY and FYNNEI. Germline trimming cut 8 bases from V and 8 bases from J; bases unmatched to any gene: 3. The CDR3 coding sequence is TGTGCCAGCGGGGGGGAGTATGAGCAGTTCTTC. It is translated as CASGGEYEQFF.

In its sample, this clone was seen a few times. This chain uses TRBV19 with TRBJ1-5; TRBD1 agrees at 10 bases. Germline lookup yields CDR1 LNHDA and CDR2 SQIVND (reference sequence). V shed 9 bases, J shed 7 bases, and the junction held 21 bases outside the gene matches. This CDR3 region has 18 residues. The CDR3 loop reads CASRSNYRDRGSRQPQHF. The CDR3 bases are TGTGCCAGCCGATCGAACTACCGGGACAGGGGTTCGCGGCAGCCCCAGCATTTT.

The chain couples TRBV2 to TRBJ2-1; unclear D gene. This CDR3 has 12 amino acids. The V and J ends lost 1 base and 15 bases respectively, with 13 bases between them. CDR1 is SNHLY and CDR2 is FYNNEI in the germline V gene. This CDR3 reads CASSEGPTIPFF. The CDR3 nucleotides read TGTGCCAGCAGTGAAGGACCAACTATTCCGTTCTTC.

The chain has TRBV29-1 and TRBJ1-3; TRBD1 is a possible D gene (6 bases). The CDR3 runs 13 residues. Germline V gene data show CDR1 as SQVTM and CDR2 as ANQGSEA. Trimming left V 4 bases short and J 0 bases short, with 7 bases between. The CDR3 DNA sequence: TGCAGCGTTGGGGACAACTCTGGAAACACCATATATTTT. It yields the protein CSVGDNSGNTIYF.

J is TRBJ2-2 and V is TRBV29-1; possibly TRBD1 for D (6 bases). Germline values: CDR1 SQVTM, CDR2 ANQGSEA. The CDR3 contains 15 residues. The V gene lost 5 bases and the J gene lost 1 base, with 14 bases spanning the gap. The CDR3 DNA sequence: TGCAGCGTTCCTGGATCGACAGGGAACACCGGGGAGCTGTTTTTT. It specifies CSVPGSTGNTGELFF.

This clone was seen more than once but under ten times. The rearrangement joins TRBV19 to TRBJ1-1; TRBD1 matches at 12 bases. Germline V lookup: CDR1 LNHDA, CDR2 SQIVND (reference sequence). This CDR3 has 15 amino acids. J was trimmed by 5 bases and V by 4 bases; bases with no gene match: 5. CDR3 bases: TGTGCCAGTAGTACCCTGGGACAGGGGGCGACTGAAGCTTTCTTT. Translation: CASSTLGQGATEAFF. Supplemented by reference TRBV19 and TRBJ1-1, the full variable domain reads DGGITQSPKYLFRKEGQNVTLSCEQNLNHDAMYWYRQDPGQGLRLIYYSQIVNDFQKGDIAEGYSVSREKKESFPLTVTSAQKNPTAFYLCASSTLGQGATEAFFGQGTRLTVV.

V is TRBV6-1 and J is TRBJ2-7; 7 nucleotides agree with TRBD1. The germline CDR1 and CDR2 sequences are MNHNS and SASEGT. CDR3 length: 15 amino acids. The ends lost 5 bases at V and 3 bases at J; junction bases unmatched: 10. CDR3 sequence (DNA): TGTGCCAGCAGTTCTCGTCCAGGGGACAGCTACGAGCAGTACTTC. Translation gives CASSSRPGDSYEQYF.

J is TRBJ1-1 and V is TRBV7-9, with TRBD1 matching over 11 bases. CDR1 SEHNR and CDR2 FQNEAQ come from the germline V gene (reference sequence). There are 12 residues in the CDR3. V trimming: 5 bases; J trimming: 8 bases; junction bases outside the gene matches: 1. As DNA, the CDR3 is TGTGCCAGCAGCGGGACAGGGGGAGAAGCTTTCTTT. Translating it yields CASSGTGGEAFF.

The table lists this clone with a few counts. The gene calls are TRBV10-3 and TRBJ1-1, with TRBD1 identical over 7 bases. Germline V gene data show CDR1 as ENHRY and CDR2 as SYGVKD. V gave up 3 bases and J gave up 5 bases; unmatched junction bases: 6. There are 14 residues in the CDR3. The CDR3 bases are TGTGCCATCAGTGACCCACAGGGGATAACTGAAGCTTTCTTT. It encodes CAISDPQGITEAFF.

This rearrangement joins TRBV28 to TRBJ2-7; D is perhaps TRBD2 (5 bases). Germline values: CDR1 MDHEN, CDR2 SYDVKM. Trimming left V 2 bases short and J 6 bases short, with 14 bases between. This CDR3 comprises 14 residues. The DNA for the CDR3 is TGTGCCAGCAGTTTAGTAGGCTCGGGGAGCGAGCAGTACTTC. Translated, it gives CASSLVGSGSEQYF.

CDR3 coding DNA: TGTGCCTGGAGCCAGGGCTCTGGAAACACCATATATTTT. Amino acids: CAWSQGSGNTIYF. This sequence joins TRBV30 and TRBJ1-3; tentatively, D is TRBD1 (5 bases). Trimming took off 3 bases at V and 0 bases at J, with 6 bases between the two ends. CDR1 and CDR2 from the germline V gene are GTSNPN and SVGIG (reference sequence). The CDR3 covers 13 residues.

The rearrangement uses TRBV5-1 and TRBJ2-5; the D gene is possibly TRBD1 (6 bases). Per the germline V gene, CDR1 is SGHRS and CDR2 is YFSETQ. CDR3 size: 13 residues. With 3 bases removed from V and 5 bases from J, the gap between germline ends came to 11 bases. CDR3 protein: CASSSPRGETQYF. The DNA for the CDR3 is TGCGCCAGCAGCTCTCCGAGGGGGGAGACCCAGTACTTC. Full variable domain (outside the CDR3, taken from reference TRBV5-1 and TRBJ2-5): KAGVTQTPRYLIKTRGQQVTLSCSPISGHRSVSWYQQTPGQGLQFLFEYFSETQRNKGNFPGRFSGRQFSNSRSEMNVSTLELGDSALYLCASSSPRGETQYFGPGTRLLVL.

The CDR3 loop is CAWSVSLGDNEQFF. For the CDR3, the DNA is TGTGCCTGGAGTGTTAGTCTAGGCGACAATGAGCAGTTCTTC. V is TRBV30 and J is TRBJ2-1; the D is unclear. The CDR3 spans 14 residues. Germline CDR1 GTSNPN, CDR2 SVGIG (reference sequence). V was shortened by 0 bases and J by 5 bases, with 11 bases between the two germline ends.

The CDR3 DNA follows: TGCGCCAGCAGCGGGGGACAGAACTACGAGCAGTACTTC. It encodes CASSGGQNYEQYF. The chain couples TRBV5-1 to TRBJ2-7; 7 positions agree with TRBD1. Trimming at V came to 4 bases and at J to 3 bases, leaving 4 bases not matched to a gene. CDR1 and CDR2 from the germline V gene are SGHRS and YFSETQ. CDR3 length: 13 residues.

V gene TRBV6-1 combines with J gene TRBJ2-5; 7 nucleotides align to TRBD2. Germline V gene sequence: CDR1 MNHNS, CDR2 SASEGT. Trimming took 1 base from V and 2 from J; bases not matched to a gene: 1. CDR3 length equals 14 residues. In nucleotides, the CDR3 is TGTGCCAGCAGTGAAGGACTAGCACAAGAGACCCAGTACTTC. Translating it yields CASSEGLAQETQYF.

V and J are TRBV2 and TRBJ2-3; no definite D call. The CDR3 is 15 amino acids. Trimming cost V 7 bases and J 3 bases, with 17 bases left between them. Looked up from germline, CDR1 is SNHLY and CDR2 is FYNNEI. CDR3 DNA sequence: TGTGCCAGCAATTTCGACGCGGCCCTGACAGATACGCAGTATTTT. Its protein product is CASNFDAALTDTQYF.